This T cell receptor (beta chain) originates from a study of cytomegalovirus exposure and HLA in healthy donors. General study findings and limits: The study flagged about 150 TCR beta chains as cytomegalovirus-associated.

The V gene's germline CDR1 is SGHDT and CDR2 YYEEEE. Trimming cost V 0 bases and J 8 bases; bases outside gene matches: 6. CDR3 length: 14 residues. The study ran its PCR with 60 Vbeta and 13 Jbeta primers. Some clones are missing from TCRdb's copy, which holds only in-frame ones; the method was immunoSEQ multiplex PCR. Here the sample spans fewer than 150,000 clones, roughly 80% being singletons. This clone came up once. The antigen is undetermined. This chain joins TRBV5-6 and TRBJ1-2, with TRBD1 matching 8 bases. The receptor's source is a man in his forties or fifties in good health and CMV-seropositive. Sample: PBMCs. Written as DNA, the CDR3 is TGTGCCAGCAGCTTGGCGGGACAGGTGCGCGGCTACACCTTC. The encoded protein is CASSLAGQVRGYTF.